These T cell receptor beta chains were read from a single sample in a study of beta chain features in type 1 diabetes. Sequencing was performed with immunoSEQ multiplex PCR; in TCRdb, only in-frame clones are kept and a portion is missing. The repertoire includes hundreds of thousands of clones, 15% of them detected once, and around 0.015% sits in the top ten. The sequencing input was naive CD4+ T cells from blood. The receptors stem from a man between 18 and 29 years old with type 1 diabetes. The CDR3 runs from the conserved cysteine through the conserved F or W. Each record gives: D gene, clone size, V gene, J gene, CDR3 DNA, CDR3 protein. D genes are given only for firm matches. Where a row states a size, it is once, few, many or the class of an expanded clone; other rows omit it.

>TRBD2|few|TRBV14|TRBJ2-7
TGTGCCAGCAGGGCCGGGACCTACAGGGGAAGTAGCGGGGGTTCCTACGAGCAGTACTTC
CASRAGTYRGSSGGSYEQYF
>NA|few|TRBV11-2|TRBJ2-7
TGTGCCAGCAGCTCAAATCCCGGGTCCTACGAGCAGTACTTC
CASSSNPGSYEQYF
>TRBD1|NA|TRBV2|TRBJ2-3
TGTGCCAGCAGTGAAGAAGGGACAGGGACAGATACGCAGTATTTT
CASSEEGTGTDTQYF
>TRBD2|NA|TRBV7-6|TRBJ2-2
TGTGCCAGCAGCCGGACGACTAGCGGGAACGGGAAGCTGTTTTTT
CASSRTTSGNGKLFF
>NA|NA|TRBV7-2|TRBJ1-6
TGTGCCAGCAGCTTAGATTGGGCCAGGGGCAATTCACCCCTCCACTTT
CASSLDWARGNSPLHF
>NA|few|TRBV5-1|TRBJ2-7
TGCGCCAGCAGCTTGGCATACAGCAGCTACGAGCAGTACTTC
CASSLAYSSYEQYF
>TRBD1|few|TRBV6-5|TRBJ1-3
TGTGCCAGCAGTTATACAGGGGGCCGTCCCCATTTT
CASSYTGGRPHF
>NA|few|TRBV27|TRBJ2-3
TGTGCCAGCACCGCAGGCACAGATACGCAGTATTTT
CASTAGTDTQYF
>NA|NA|TRBV7-2|TRBJ2-1
TGTGCCAGCAAGTCCTGGGGGCCGGACAATGAGCAGTTCTTC
CASKSWGPDNEQFF
>TRBD1|NA|TRBV18|TRBJ2-2
TGTGCCAGCTCACCAAGGACAGGGCTCACCGGGGAGCTGTTTTTT
CASSPRTGLTGELFF
>TRBD1|NA|TRBV2|TRBJ2-1
TGTGCCAGCAGTGGCCCCCGGGACAGGGGGTTTTTTAATGAGCAGTTCTTC
CASSGPRDRGFFNEQFF
>TRBD1|NA|TRBV2|TRBJ2-3
TGTGCCAGCAGTGACAGACAGGGCTTGACAGATACGCAGTATTTT
CASSDRQGLTDTQYF
>NA|NA|TRBV18|TRBJ2-7
TGTGCCAGCTCACCGCGGTCCCTTGGACTGGGCGAGCAGTACTTC
CASSPRSLGLGEQYF
>NA|few|TRBV7-9|TRBJ2-1
TGTGCCAGCAGCTACCCTCGGGGGGCAGCCGAGAGCTCCTACAATGAGCAGTTCTTC
CASSYPRGAAESSYNEQFF
>NA|few|TRBV10-3|TRBJ2-3
TGTGCCACCCTTACGGTTGATACGCAGTATTTT
CATLTVDTQYF
>TRBD2|few|TRBV5-4|TRBJ2-1
TGTGCCAGCAGCTTGGTTCGGGGGGGCCATGATGAGCAGTTCTTC
CASSLVRGGHDEQFF
>TRBD1|few|TRBV19|TRBJ2-3
TGTGCCAGTAGCACGAGACCACGCACAGGGGTGACGCAGTATTTT
CASSTRPRTGVTQYF
>NA|few|TRBV6-5|TRBJ2-7
TGTGCCAGCAGTTACTCACGGGGGACGTACGAGCAGTACTTC
CASSYSRGTYEQYF
>TRBD2|few|TRBV19|TRBJ2-1
TGTGCCAGTGCTTCAGCTAGCGGGAGATTTAGAGGAGGGCAGTTCTTC
CASASASGRFRGGQFF
>NA|few|TRBV28|TRBJ1-1
TGTGCCAGCTTAAATCGGTGGGGGGTTCGAGAAGCTTTCTTT
CASLNRWGVREAFF
>TRBD1|NA|TRBV7-8|TRBJ1-5
TGTGCCAGCAGCCCACGGAGACAGGGGGTCAATCAGCCCCAGCATTTT
CASSPRRQGVNQPQHF
>NA|NA|TRBV6-5|TRBJ2-1
TGTGCCAGCGGGGCCGTTGAGCAGTTCTTC
CASGAVEQFF
>TRBD1|NA|TRBV28|TRBJ1-2
TGTGCCAGCAGTCAGGGACAGGCAAACTATGGCTACACCTTC
CASSQGQANYGYTF
>NA|NA|TRBV6-4|TRBJ1-1
TGTGCCAGCAGCCTTAACGCTTGGCTCACTGAAGCTTTCTTT
CASSLNAWLTEAFF
>NA|few|TRBV15|TRBJ1-5
TGTGCCACCAGCAGGACAGGAGGAGGTGGTAATCAGCCCCAGCATTTT
CATSRTGGGGNQPQHF
>NA|few|TRBV4-3|TRBJ2-4
TGCGCCAGCAGCCGGGGGGTGGGGGTAGCCAAAAACATTCAGTACTTC
CASSRGVGVAKNIQYF
>NA|NA|TRBV2|TRBJ1-5
TGTGCCAGCTCTGGCAGAAATCAGCCCCAGCATTTT
CASSGRNQPQHF
>TRBD1|few|TRBV18|TRBJ2-3
TGTGCCAGCTCATCCAACAGGGGAGATACGCAGTATTTT
CASSSNRGDTQYF
>TRBD2|few|TRBV5-1|TRBJ2-1
TGCGCCAGCAGCCCCGGACTAGCGGGAGTCCATGAGCAGTTCTTC
CASSPGLAGVHEQFF
>NA|few|TRBV2|TRBJ2-5
TGTGCCAGCAGCTCCGGGTCGACTTCTCAAGAGACCCAGTACTTC
CASSSGSTSQETQYF
>NA|NA|TRBV7-6|TRBJ2-3
TGTGCCAGCAGCTTAATGGTCCCCCCAGCAGATACGCAGTATTTT
CASSLMVPPADTQYF
>TRBD1|few|TRBV29-1|TRBJ2-7
TGCAGCGTGGAAGGACAGGGGGGGACCTACGAGCAGTACTTC
CSVEGQGGTYEQYF
>NA|NA|TRBV27|TRBJ1-1
TGTGCCAGCAGTTTGGAGGCTGGCTGGACTGAAGCTTTCTTT
CASSLEAGWTEAFF
>TRBD2|NA|TRBV27|TRBJ2-3
TGTGCCAGCAAAGGACTAGGTTTCGCGCAGTATTTT
CASKGLGFAQYF
>TRBD1|few|TRBV5-8|TRBJ2-1
TGTGCCAGCAGCTTGACTATGGCCGGGACAGGGCTTTCGAATGAGCAGTTCTTC
CASSLTMAGTGLSNEQFF
>NA|few|TRBV18|TRBJ2-7
TGTGCCAGCTCACTAAGGACTGGACTCTCCTACGAGCAGTACTTC
CASSLRTGLSYEQYF
>NA|few|TRBV9|TRBJ2-7
TGTGCCAGCAGCGTAGGGGCAGGGTCTGGTGAGCAGTACTTC
CASSVGAGSGEQYF
>NA|few|TRBV30|TRBJ2-1
TGTGCCTGGAGTGGACTCCTGTTGAGCTCCTACAATGAGCAGTTCTTC
CAWSGLLLSSYNEQFF
>TRBD1|few|TRBV6-1|TRBJ1-2
TGTGCCAGCAGCCAGACAGGGGAGGGCTACACCTTC
CASSQTGEGYTF
>TRBD2|few|TRBV7-9|TRBJ2-3
TGTGCCAGCAGCTTCAGCGGGGGGCCCACAGATACGCAGTATTTT
CASSFSGGPTDTQYF
>TRBD1|few|TRBV9|TRBJ1-1
TGTGCCAGCAGCGTAGGTGGGACAGTTGACACTGAAGCTTTCTTT
CASSVGGTVDTEAFF
>NA|NA|TRBV10-2|TRBJ1-2
TGCGCCAGCAGTGAGGGCTCTTATGGCTACACCTTC
CASSEGSYGYTF
>TRBD2|few|TRBV5-1|TRBJ2-5
TGCGCCAGCAGCTCAAGGACTAGCTATGAGACCCAGTACTTC
CASSSRTSYETQYF
>NA|few|TRBV2|TRBJ2-7
TGTGCCATCGCACGGGTACCATCGGGGACAGAGCAGTACTTC
CAIARVPSGTEQYF
>TRBD1|few|TRBV23-1|TRBJ2-7
TGCGCCAGCAGTCACCGACAGGGGGCCTGCGAGCAGTACTTC
CASSHRQGACEQYF
>TRBD1|NA|TRBV19|TRBJ2-7
TGTGCCAGTAGTCCCGACAGGGCCCTCTCCTACGAGCAGTACTTC
CASSPDRALSYEQYF
>TRBD2|few|TRBV19|TRBJ2-1
TGTGCCAGTAGTATAGCCACTAGCGGGACCTACAATGAGCAGTTCTTC
CASSIATSGTYNEQFF
>TRBD1|NA|TRBV29-1|TRBJ2-7
TGCAGCGCTTTGCGCCAGGGGGCTAGCTACGAGCAGTACTTC
CSALRQGASYEQYF
>NA|NA|TRBV28|TRBJ2-1
TGTGCCAGCAGTTTAGGAGGGTACAATGAGCAGTTCTTC
CASSLGGYNEQFF
>TRBD2|NA|TRBV5-1|TRBJ2-3
TGCGCCAGCAGCTCCGCGGGGGGGAACACAGATACGCAGTATTTT
CASSSAGGNTDTQYF
>TRBD1|NA|TRBV6-5|TRBJ2-3
TGTGCCAGCAGTTCCCTGGGACAGTCAGATACGCAGTATTTT
CASSSLGQSDTQYF
>TRBD2|NA|TRBV19|TRBJ2-1
TGTGCCAGTATCGATCTGGGGGGGGGCTACAATGAGCAGTTCTTC
CASIDLGGGYNEQFF
>NA|few|TRBV5-6|TRBJ2-3
TGTGCCAGCAGGGGGGACACCCGCGGTACAGATACGCAGTATTTT
CASRGDTRGTDTQYF
>NA|few|TRBV2|TRBJ2-1
TGTGCCAGCAGTGAAGTAGGGACTCCTCAGTTCTTC
CASSEVGTPQFF
>TRBD2|NA|TRBV6-6|TRBJ2-7
TGTGCCAGCAGTTACGGACTAGCGGGCCACGAGCAGTACTTC
CASSYGLAGHEQYF
>TRBD2|NA|TRBV7-2|TRBJ2-5
TGTGCCAGCAGCCGGGCGGGGGGGCTTGTAGAGACCCAGTACTTC
CASSRAGGLVETQYF
>TRBD1|NA|TRBV25-1|TRBJ2-5
TGTGCCAGCAGTGCCTTAGGACAGGGGCAAGAGACCCAGTACTTC
CASSALGQGQETQYF